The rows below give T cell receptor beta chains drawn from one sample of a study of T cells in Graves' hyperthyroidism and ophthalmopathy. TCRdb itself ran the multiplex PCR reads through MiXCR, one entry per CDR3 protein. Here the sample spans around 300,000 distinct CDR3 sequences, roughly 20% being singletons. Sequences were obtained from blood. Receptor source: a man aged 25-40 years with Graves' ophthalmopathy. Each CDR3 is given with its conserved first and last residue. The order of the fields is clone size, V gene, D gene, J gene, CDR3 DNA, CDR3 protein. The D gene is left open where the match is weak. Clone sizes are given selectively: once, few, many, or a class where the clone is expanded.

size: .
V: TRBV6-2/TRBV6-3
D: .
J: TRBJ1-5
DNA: TGTGCCAGCGAGGGGGGACCCCAGCATTTT
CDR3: CASEGGPQHF

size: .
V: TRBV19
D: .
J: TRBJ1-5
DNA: TGTGCCAGGCTTTGGCCCATGAGACTATACAGCAATCAGCCCCAGCATTTT
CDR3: CARLWPMRLYSNQPQHF

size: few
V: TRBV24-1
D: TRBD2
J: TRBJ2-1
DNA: TGTGCCACCAGTGATTGGACTAGCGGGAGTGGTTTCTACAATGAGCAGTTCTTC
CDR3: CATSDWTSGSGFYNEQFF

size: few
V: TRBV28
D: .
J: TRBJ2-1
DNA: TGTGCCAGCAGTTTTTGGGGGACGCACGAGCAGTTCTTC
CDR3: CASSFWGTHEQFF

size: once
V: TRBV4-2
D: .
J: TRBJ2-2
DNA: TGTGCCAGCAGCCAAGTGGCAGGCACCGGGGAGCTGTTTTTT
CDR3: CASSQVAGTGELFF

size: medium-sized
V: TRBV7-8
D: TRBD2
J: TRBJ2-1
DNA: TGTGCCAGCAGCTATAGCGGGGGACACAATGAGCAGTTCTTC
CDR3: CASSYSGGHNEQFF

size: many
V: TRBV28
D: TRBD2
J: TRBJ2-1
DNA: TGTGCCAGCAGTTCCGGGACTAGCGGGAGTCAGTCCTACAATGAGCAGTTCTTC
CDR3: CASSSGTSGSQSYNEQFF

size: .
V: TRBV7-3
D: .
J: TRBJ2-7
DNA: TGTGCCAGCAGCTTCGACGGGACCACCTACGAGCAGTACTTC
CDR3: CASSFDGTTYEQYF

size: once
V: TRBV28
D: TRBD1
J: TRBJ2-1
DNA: TGTGCCAACAGTTTACCAGGGACAGACAATGAGCAGTTCTTC
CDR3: CANSLPGTDNEQFF

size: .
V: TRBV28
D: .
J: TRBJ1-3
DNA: TGTGCCAGCAGTTTAACTAGAAACACCATATATTTT
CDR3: CASSLTRNTIYF

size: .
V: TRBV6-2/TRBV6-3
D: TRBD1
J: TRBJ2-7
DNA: TGTGCCAGCAGGGTGACAGGGGCAGAGGAGCAGTACTTC
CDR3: CASRVTGAEEQYF

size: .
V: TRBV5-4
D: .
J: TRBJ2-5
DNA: TGTGCCAGCAGCTCGGGGTCAACAAAATCGTACCAAGAGACCCAGTACTTC
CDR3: CASSSGSTKSYQETQYF

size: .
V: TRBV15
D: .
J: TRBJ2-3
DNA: TGTGCCACCAGCAAAGATTATTCCGCGTCCGCCCCAGATACGCAGTATTTT
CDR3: CATSKDYSASAPDTQYF